The 23 T cell receptor beta chains given below trace back to one sample, sequenced in a study of shared clonotypes between healthy human individuals. TCRdb's table, derived via immunoSEQ multiplex PCR, lists solely in-frame clones and lacks some. This sample has some 800,000 clones, with 92% found just once. Terminally differentiated effector memory CD45RA+ cells were excluded from the naive CD8 cells, which were CD45RO-negative and positively selected for CCR7. The sample consisted of naive CD8+ T cells sorted from blood. These receptors all stem from a man aged 30 to 39 in good health.

The chain links TRBV25-1 to TRBJ2-7, with 8 bases lining up with TRBD2. The CDR3 has 15 residues. The J segment lost 2 bases and the V segment lost 2 bases, leaving 5 bases of the junction unmatched. Germline loops: CDR1 MGHDK, CDR2 SYGVNS. The CDR3 here is CASSELAGKAYEQYF. DNA of the CDR3: TGTGCCAGCAGTGAACTAGCGGGCAAGGCCTACGAGCAGTACTTC.

The rearrangement uses TRBV19 and TRBJ2-7; 7 nucleotides line up with TRBD2. The trim removed 3 bases at V and 2 bases at J, leaving 10 bases unmatched. The germline V gene encodes CDR1 LNHDA and CDR2 SQIVND (reference sequence). The CDR3 has 16 amino acids. The CDR3 loop reads CASSIFAGEWTYEQYF. CDR3 bases: TGTGCCAGTAGTATTTTCGCGGGGGAGTGGACCTACGAGCAGTACTTC.

The chain recombines TRBV27 with TRBJ2-7, with D possibly TRBD2 on 6 matching bases. With 6 bases removed from V and 3 bases from J, the gap between germline ends came to 21 bases. This CDR3 spans 16 amino acids. Germline values: CDR1 MNHEY, CDR2 SMNVEV (reference sequence). In DNA, the CDR3 is TGTGCCAGCAGCATCAGTAGCGGACTCCGGCTCTACGAGCAGTACTTC. Translated: CASSISSGLRLYEQYF.

This chain uses TRBV7-9 with TRBJ1-1; possible D gene TRBD1, 5 bases. V gave up 4 bases and J gave up 0 bases, with 12 bases separating them. Germline CDR1 reads SEHNR; CDR2 reads FQNEAQ (reference sequence). This CDR3 region has 15 residues. The CDR3 here is CASSSGRDLNTEAFF. Here the CDR3 DNA reads TGTGCCAGCAGCTCAGGGAGGGACCTGAACACTGAAGCTTTCTTT.

This clone is a singleton in its sample. The chain combines TRBV10-3 with TRBJ1-4; a possible D gene is TRBD1 (5 bases). Germline CDR1 reads ENHRY; CDR2 reads SYGVKD. V shed 5 bases and J shed 4 bases, with 20 bases lying between them. CDR3 length: 17 amino acids. Here the CDR3 reads CAISTGGPWGGNEKLFF. The CDR3 DNA is TGTGCCATCAGTACAGGTGGGCCCTGGGGCGGTAATGAAAAACTGTTTTTT.

This clone came up many times. The chain combines TRBV7-6 with TRBJ2-1; tentative D call: TRBD1 (6 bases). CDR3 length equals 15 residues. Germline loops: CDR1 SGHVS, CDR2 FNYEAQ. Trimming cost V 5 bases and J 0 bases, with 11 bases left between them. The CDR3 reads CASSETDSSYNEQFF. CDR3 sequence (DNA): TGTGCCAGCAGCGAAACGGACAGCTCCTACAATGAGCAGTTCTTC. The full variable domain, in which reference TRBV7-6 and TRBJ2-1 provide the parts outside the CDR3, is GAGVSQSPRYKVTKRGQDVALRCDPISGHVSLYWYRQALGQGPEFLTYFNYEAQQDKSGLPNDRFSAERPEGSISTLTIQRTEQRDSAMYRCASSETDSSYNEQFFGPGTRLTVL.

The chain has TRBV6-6 and TRBJ1-5; perhaps TRBD1 as D (5 bases). Deletions cut 9 bases from V and 3 bases from J, with 18 bases between. CDR3 length: 15 residues. Germline V gene data show CDR1 as MNHNY and CDR2 as SVGAGI (reference sequence). The CDR3 region is CASSPMGRDNQPQHF. As DNA, the CDR3 is TGTGCCAGTTCTCCAATGGGCAGGGACAATCAGCCCCAGCATTTT.

This sequence joins TRBV6-1 and TRBJ2-7, with D tentatively TRBD1 (5 bases). V lost 0 bases to trimming and J lost 0 bases, with 9 bases between them. The CDR3 runs to 15 residues. Germline CDR1 and CDR2: MNHNS and SASEGT. The CDR3 nucleotides read TGTGCCAGCAGTGAAGCACAGGATCTCTCCTACGAGCAGTACTTC. Translation gives CASSEAQDLSYEQYF.

This clone has a single count. Other DNA sequences within the sample encode an identical CDR3. In DNA, the CDR3 is TGTGCCAGCAGCTCTGGGTTGAACACTGAAGCTTTCTTT. It specifies CASSSGLNTEAFF. The chain is built from TRBV7-9 and TRBJ1-1; D is unclear. Germline V gene lookup returns CDR1 SEHNR and CDR2 FQNEAQ (reference sequence). The CDR3 runs 13 residues. V was pared by 4 bases and J by 0 bases, with 6 bases between.

The chain combines TRBV19 with TRBJ2-1; unclear D gene. V dropped 1 base and J dropped 5 bases, with 9 bases sitting between them. This CDR3 spans 14 amino acids. Germline-derived CDR1 and CDR2 are LNHDA and SQIVND (reference sequence). The CDR3 here is CASSIGQANNEQFF. The CDR3 DNA reads as TGTGCCAGTAGTATAGGGCAGGCCAACAATGAGCAGTTCTTC. Looking up the rest from reference TRBV19 and TRBJ2-1 gives the full variable domain: DGGITQSPKYLFRKEGQNVTLSCEQNLNHDAMYWYRQDPGQGLRLIYYSQIVNDFQKGDIAEGYSVSREKKESFPLTVTSAQKNPTAFYLCASSIGQANNEQFFGPGTRLTVL.

This clone was found once. The chain is built from TRBV27 and TRBJ1-2; D perhaps matches TRBD1 (5 bases). Trimming pared 2 bases from V and 0 bases from J, leaving 13 bases between. CDR1 is MNHEY and CDR2 is SMNVEV in the germline V gene (reference sequence). The CDR3 totals 16 residues. CDR3 DNA sequence: TGTGCCAGCAGTTTAATGTCAGGGACTCCTAACTATGGCTACACCTTC. Its translation is CASSLMSGTPNYGYTF.

The J gene is TRBJ2-1, the V gene TRBV28; 7 bases map to TRBD2. Per germline, CDR1 MDHEN and CDR2 SYDVKM. The V gene end was trimmed by 0 bases and the J gene end by 5 bases; junction bases not matched to a gene: 10. The CDR3 is 17 amino acids. The DNA of the CDR3 is TGTGCCAGCAGTTTATGGGGGGGGAGCGGGAAGAACAATGAGCAGTTCTTC. Its protein product is CASSLWGGSGKNNEQFF.

This chain connects TRBV9 to TRBJ2-7; TRBD2 might be the D (6 bases). V was cut by 4 bases and J by 2 bases, with 16 bases left in between. In germline, CDR1 is SGDLS, CDR2 YYNGEE. The CDR3 has 15 amino acids. The DNA of the CDR3 is TGTGCCAGCAGCCCCCGGGTTAGCGGTACCTACGAGCAGTACTTC. Translated, it gives CASSPRVSGTYEQYF.

The chain is built from TRBV9 and TRBJ1-2; 7 bases fit TRBD1. The junction had 4 bases not matched to a gene; V was cut back by 3 bases and J by 2 bases. In germline, CDR1 is SGDLS, CDR2 YYNGEE. The CDR3 consists of 14 residues. CDR3 region: CASSAGTENYGYTF. The CDR3 nucleotides read TGTGCCAGCAGCGCTGGGACAGAGAACTATGGCTACACCTTC.

The genes are TRBV11-2 and TRBJ1-2, with 9 bases that match TRBD1. The CDR3 loop spans 16 amino acids. J gave up 4 bases and V 5 bases, and 11 bases lay outside the gene matches. CDR1 and CDR2 from the germline V gene are SGHAT and FQNNGV. CDR3 sequence: CASSPRRGTGIYGYTF. In DNA, the CDR3 is TGTGCCAGCAGCCCTAGGAGGGGGACAGGGATCTATGGCTACACCTTC.

This clone was found a few times. The V call is TRBV7-6, the J call TRBJ2-7; a weak D match, TRBD1 (6 bases). Germline V CDR1 and CDR2: SGHVS, FNYEAQ. V shed 1 base and J shed 2 bases, with 15 bases lying between them. CDR3 length: 16 amino acids. The CDR3 nucleotides are TGTGCCAGCAGCTTAGAGGTCCCAGGGGCAACCTACGAGCAGTACTTC. Residues: CASSLEVPGATYEQYF.

This clone was picked up one time. V gene TRBV19 combines with J gene TRBJ2-1, with 7 positions matching TRBD1. This CDR3 contains 16 residues. Trimming took 4 bases from V and 4 from J; bases not matched to a gene: 10. Looked up from germline, CDR1 is LNHDA and CDR2 is SQIVND (reference sequence). CDR3 sequence (DNA): TGTGCCAGTAGTACGGCTTTCCGGGACAGTTACAATGAGCAGTTCTTC. Translated, it gives CASSTAFRDSYNEQFF.

V is TRBV28 and J is TRBJ2-3, with 9 bases aligning to TRBD2. Looked up from germline, CDR1 is MDHEN and CDR2 is SYDVKM. Trimming took 5 bases from V and 10 from J; bases not matched to a gene: 10. CDR3 length: 14 residues. In DNA form, the CDR3 reads TGTGCCAGCAGTCTTGTAGCGGGAGCGGATGCGCAGTATTTT. Encoded protein: CASSLVAGADAQYF.

The gene calls are TRBV7-9 and TRBJ2-2, with D tentatively TRBD2 (6 bases). V lost 6 bases to trimming and J lost 13 bases, with 15 bases between them. Germline values: CDR1 SEHNR, CDR2 FQNEAQ (reference sequence). The CDR3 length is 12 residues. Here the CDR3 DNA reads TGTGCCAGCAGACTAGCCGCGGATTCGCTGTTTTTT. Protein sequence: CASRLAADSLFF.

The V and J genes are TRBV5-4 and TRBJ1-1; 7 bases fit TRBD1. V gave up 0 bases and J gave up 8 bases; unmatched junction bases: 13. The CDR3 runs to 16 residues. CDR1 and CDR2 from the germline V gene are SGHNT and YYREEE (reference sequence). The CDR3 DNA follows: TGTGCCAGCAGCTTGGAGGGTTACAGGGGTACCCGAGAAGCTTTCTTT. Translating it yields CASSLEGYRGTREAFF.

The rearrangement links TRBV19 to TRBJ1-5; no reliable D call. The CDR3 extends over 15 amino acids. CDR1 is LNHDA, CDR2 SQIVND, per germline (reference sequence). V shed 0 bases and J shed 0 bases, with 6 bases lying between them. CDR3 region: CASSIDQSSNQPQHF. The DNA of the CDR3 is TGTGCCAGTAGTATAGATCAGAGTAGCAATCAGCCCCAGCATTTT.

A note on this clone: The identical CDR3 is also encoded by other nucleotide sequences in the sample. The V and J genes are TRBV7-9 and TRBJ1-4; 9 nucleotides agree with TRBD1. CDR1 is SEHNR, CDR2 FQNEAQ, per germline (reference sequence). The CDR3 is 14 residues long. Trimming at V came to 4 bases and at J to 4 bases, leaving 1 base not matched to a gene. The CDR3, as DNA: TGTGCCAGCAGCTCGACAGGGGGTAATGAAAAACTGTTTTTT. As protein: CASSSTGGNEKLFF.

This chain uses TRBV14 with TRBJ2-3; D not resolved. Germline lookup yields CDR1 SGHDN and CDR2 FVKESK. CDR3 length equals 13 residues. Trimming left V 4 bases short and J 6 bases short, with 11 bases between. CDR3 DNA: TGTGCCAGCAGCCCTACCCCGGGTGATACGCAGTATTTT. Its protein is CASSPTPGDTQYF.